This TCR beta chain was sequenced for a study of blood T cell repertoires in COVID-19. As for the study in general: From the United States, Italy and Spain came samples of acute and convalescent COVID-19.

Cohort allocation depended upon clinical history that participants reported. As handled by the study authors: Reference gene primers were amplified, and this amplification served to estimate nucleated cell counts. Clones were sequenced by immunoSEQ multiplex PCR, and TCRdb holds only the in-frame ones, with some missing. V and J calls and clone size come straight from that table; D and trimming were deduced from the DNA. This sample has about 170,000 clones, with around nine tenths found just once. J was trimmed by 6 bases and V by 1 base; bases with no gene match: 9. The CDR3 has 17 residues. CDR1 MGHRA and CDR2 YSYEKL come from the germline V gene.

This TCR was sampled from a woman between 18 and 30 years old who had recovered from COVID-19. Sequenced: PBMCs or T cells enriched from blood (not recorded which). The chain links TRBV4-1 to TRBJ2-1; 10 bases match TRBD2. CDR3 nucleotide sequence: TGCGCCAGCAGCCAAGGTCCGGCTAGCGGGAGATCCAATGAGCAGTTCTTC. Translating gives CASSQGPASGRSNEQFF.